The present TCR beta chain was sequenced within a study of human T cells and chemical hapten exposure. Study results and caveats: Relative to controls, expanded TCRs formed significantly more large CDR3 similarity clusters.

Germline V lookup: CDR1 MNHEY, CDR2 SMNVEV (reference sequence). The CDR3 totals 14 residues. Trimming stripped 3 bases from V and 4 bases from J, with 13 bases between. As the library was built, unique molecular identifiers were attached to individual cDNA molecules. TCRdb independently ran MiXCR on the RACE reads; one entry per CDR3 protein. Of tens of thousands of distinct CDR3 sequences in the sample, less than 15% were seen once. The time point was: pre-sensitization, week 0. Treatment specified: therapeutic diphenylcyclopropenone sensitization with weekly scalp DPC. The study enrolled 18 to 70-year-old alopecia patients suitable for DPC. There are many counts of this clonotype. Its antigen is still unknown.

The receptor's source is a woman in her fifties or sixties with alopecia areata. Some clones in this sample may be carry-over from other donors' samples. The rearrangement joins TRBV27 to TRBJ2-7, with a tentative D call TRBD2 (6 bases). The specimen was whole blood, collected in connection with sensitization to the hapten diphenylcyclopropenone (DPC). The CDR3 DNA reads as TGTGCCAGCAGTTTGATCGGGAGAGGTTACGAGCAGTACTTC. It codes for CASSLIGRGYEQYF.